One and the same sample provided the 20 T cell receptor beta chains below, sequenced in a study of shared clonotypes between healthy human individuals. The method was immunoSEQ multiplex PCR; TCRdb's version includes in-frame clones alone and lacks a portion of them. The data show fewer than 3 million clones, about nine tenths seen once. The specimen sequenced was naive CD4+ T cells from PBMCs. The subset was: CD45RA+ positively selected. The receptors shown here come from a young man in good health. Some clones in this sample may be carry-over from other donors' samples.

The chain uses TRBV5-1 and TRBJ2-2, with TRBD2 identical over 15 bases. This CDR3 has 15 residues. Trimming at V came to 6 bases and at J to 6 bases, leaving 3 bases not matched to a gene. Germline-derived CDR1 and CDR2 are SGHRS and YFSETQ. The CDR3 sequence is CASTGLAGGPGELFF. The CDR3 coding sequence is TGCGCCAGCACCGGACTAGCGGGAGGGCCCGGGGAGCTGTTTTTT. The complete variable domain, with remaining parts taken from reference TRBV5-1 and TRBJ2-2, reads KAGVTQTPRYLIKTRGQQVTLSCSPISGHRSVSWYQQTPGQGLQFLFEYFSETQRNKGNFPGRFSGRQFSNSRSEMNVSTLELGDSALYLCASTGLAGGPGELFFGEGSRLTVL.

A remark on this clone: Other DNA sequences within the sample encode an identical CDR3. The J gene is TRBJ2-7, the V gene TRBV29-1; 7 bases fit TRBD2. The germline CDR1 and CDR2 sequences are SQVTM and ANQGSEA. The V segment lost 7 bases and the J segment 3 bases; nucleotides outside the gene matches: 3. This CDR3 is 11 amino acids long. This chain's CDR3 is CSGGGLYEQYF. The CDR3 DNA reads as TGCAGCGGCGGGGGTCTCTACGAGCAGTACTTC.

On this clone itself: The sample holds other DNA sequences that translate to the same CDR3. The genes are TRBV6-5 and TRBJ1-5, with no clear D. V lost 0 bases to trimming and J lost 1 base, with 7 bases between them. This CDR3 contains 15 residues. From germline, CDR1 is MNHEY and CDR2 SVGAGI. The CDR3 DNA follows: TGTGCCAGCAGTTACTCGCGGGGAAGCAATCAGCCCCAGCATTTT. Protein product: CASSYSRGSNQPQHF.

This rearrangement joins TRBV10-2 to TRBJ2-7; TRBD1 agrees at 8 bases. Germline V lookup: CDR1 WSHSY, CDR2 SAAADI. The CDR3 is 14 amino acids. The V and J ends lost 7 bases and 1 base, in that order; junction bases with no gene match: 6. The CDR3, as DNA: TGCGCCAGCAAGTTGCAGGGGGCTTCCTACGAGCAGTACTTC. This sequence encodes CASKLQGASYEQYF.

The rearrangement joins TRBV27 to TRBJ2-2; no firm D call. Germline V gives CDR1 MNHEY, CDR2 SMNVEV (reference sequence). V gave up 6 bases and J gave up 4 bases, with 3 bases separating them. The CDR3 is 11 amino acids. In nucleotides, the CDR3 is TGTGCCAGCAGCGCCACCGGGGAGCTGTTTTTT. Residues: CASSATGELFF.

This clone has just one count. This sequence joins TRBV19 and TRBJ2-2; 7 positions match TRBD1. Germline CDR1 reads LNHDA; CDR2 reads SQIVND (reference sequence). V was clipped by 4 bases and J by 6 bases; unmatched bases: 2. The CDR3 length is 13 residues. CDR3 sequence reads: CASSRQGPGELFF. The CDR3 nucleotides are TGTGCCAGTAGTAGACAGGGTCCCGGGGAGCTGTTTTTT.

The chain combines TRBV27 with TRBJ1-5, with a weak D call TRBD1 (5 bases). CDR3 length: 15 amino acids. Trimming cost V 1 base and J 5 bases, with 12 bases left between them. Per the germline V gene, CDR1 is MNHEY and CDR2 is SMNVEV (reference sequence). Here the CDR3 DNA reads TGTGCCAGCAGTTTATACTGGCAGGGATATCAGCCCCAGCATTTT. It is translated as CASSLYWQGYQPQHF.

In this sample, this clone turned up once. The chain carries TRBV19 and TRBJ2-3, with 8 nucleotides matching TRBD1. The CDR3 sequence is 14 residues long. V dropped 6 bases and J dropped 2; count of bases not matched to a gene: 4. Germline CDR1 is LNHDA and CDR2 is SQIVND (reference sequence). The CDR3 sequence is CASRTGQATDTQYF. The DNA of the CDR3 is TGTGCCAGTAGGACGGGACAGGCCACAGATACGCAGTATTTT.

The chain carries TRBV6-4 and TRBJ2-1; TRBD2 agrees at 9 bases. This CDR3 has 15 residues. Germline V CDR1 and CDR2: MRHNA, SNTAGT. The V and J ends lost 4 bases and 4 bases, in that order; junction bases with no gene match: 5. CDR3 residues: CASSAGLAPYNEQFF. The CDR3 DNA sequence: TGTGCCAGCAGTGCGGGACTAGCACCTTACAATGAGCAGTTCTTC.

The chain recombines TRBV5-3 with TRBJ1-2; tentative D call: TRBD1 (6 bases). TRBV5-3 is given ORF status, its function remaining uncertain. Trimming took off 0 bases at V and 0 bases at J, with 15 bases between the two ends. The CDR3 has 17 amino acids. The CDR3 loop is CARSLGAGASANYGYTF. In DNA form, the CDR3 reads TGTGCCAGAAGCTTGGGAGCGGGGGCGTCGGCTAACTATGGCTACACCTTC.

This chain uses TRBV28 with TRBJ2-2; 11 bases line up with TRBD1. Germline lookup yields CDR1 MDHEN and CDR2 SYDVKM. The CDR3 contains 15 residues. Trimming took 6 bases from V and 4 from J; bases not matched to a gene: 4. CDR3 in amino acids: CASRLDRGRTGELFF. In DNA, the CDR3 is TGTGCCAGCAGACTGGACAGGGGGCGCACCGGGGAGCTGTTTTTT.

The chain uses TRBV6-5 and TRBJ1-2; maybe TRBD1 (6 bases). Germline CDR1 and CDR2: MNHEY and SVGAGI. The CDR3 is 14 residues long. Trimming left V 0 bases short and J 8 bases short, with 13 bases between. CDR3 region: CASSYSPGETGYTF. Here the CDR3 DNA reads TGTGCCAGCAGTTACTCCCCAGGGGAGACCGGCTACACCTTC.

The chain is built from TRBV19 and TRBJ1-2; D possibly corresponds to TRBD1 (5 bases). This CDR3 has 16 residues. Looked up from germline, CDR1 is LNHDA and CDR2 is SQIVND (reference sequence). V lost 2 bases, J lost 4 bases, and 17 bases lay in between. The CDR3 loop reads CASSIRSGRRIYGYTF. The CDR3 bases are TGTGCCAGTAGTATACGATCGGGACGGAGAATCTATGGCTACACCTTC.

The J gene is TRBJ2-2, the V gene TRBV10-3; 11 bases are shared with TRBD1. CDR1 is ENHRY, CDR2 SYGVKD, per germline. CDR3 length equals 18 residues. Trimming at V came to 3 bases and at J to 5 bases, leaving 11 bases not matched to a gene. The CDR3 loop reads CAISDPGQGARGTGELFF. The CDR3 nucleotides read TGTGCCATCAGTGATCCTGGACAGGGGGCGAGAGGGACCGGGGAGCTGTTTTTT.

This chain connects TRBV29-1 to TRBJ2-3; TRBD2 might be the D (6 bases). Between the trimmed V and J ends, which lost 8 bases and 0 bases, there was a span of 15 bases. Germline V gives CDR1 SQVTM, CDR2 ANQGSEA. The CDR3 has 14 residues. CDR3 nucleotide sequence: TGCAGCTCCGGAGGGACGTCCAGCACAGATACGCAGTATTTT. This sequence encodes CSSGGTSSTDTQYF.

This chain connects TRBV5-4 to TRBJ2-5; 9 positions agree with TRBD2. The CDR3 consists of 15 residues. Germline loops: CDR1 SGHNT, CDR2 YYREEE (reference sequence). J lost 5 bases, V lost 4 bases, and 9 bases had no gene match. This chain's CDR3 is CASSLSGSGAETQYF. DNA for the CDR3: TGTGCCAGCAGCCTTAGCGGGAGCGGCGCGGAGACCCAGTACTTC.

In this sample, this clone turned up once. This chain links TRBV10-3 with TRBJ2-2; a weak D match, TRBD2 (5 bases). CDR3 size: 14 residues. V was cut by 6 bases and J by 3 bases, with 11 bases left in between. Germline V gives CDR1 ENHRY, CDR2 SYGVKD. Written as DNA, the CDR3 is TGTGCCATCAGGAGCGCGCGGGACACCGGGGAGCTGTTTTTT. This encodes CAIRSARDTGELFF.

With respect to this clone: Distinct nucleotide sequences in the sample also encode this CDR3. The chain is built from TRBV28 and TRBJ1-2, with 7 bases matching TRBD1. Germline V gene lookup returns CDR1 MDHEN and CDR2 SYDVKM. The CDR3 extends over 11 amino acids. V was pared by 4 bases and J by 7 bases, with 0 bases of the junction left unmatched. The CDR3 region is CASSYRGGYTF. The CDR3 DNA is TGTGCCAGCAGTTACAGGGGTGGCTACACCTTC.

Points on this clone: Other nucleotide sequences in the sample specify the same CDR3. V is TRBV6-1 and J is TRBJ2-7, with 12 bases fitting TRBD1. The V and J ends lost 8 bases and 6 bases, in that order; junction bases with no gene match: 5. Germline-derived CDR1 and CDR2 are MNHNS and SASEGT. The CDR3 is 13 amino acids. CDR3 sequence: CASSGTGGGEQYF. The DNA for the CDR3 is TGTGCCAGCTCCGGGACAGGGGGCGGCGAGCAGTACTTC.

The chain uses TRBV19 and TRBJ1-5; weak D call: TRBD1 (6 bases). Germline V lookup: CDR1 LNHDA, CDR2 SQIVND (reference sequence). The V end lost 6 bases, the J end lost 6 bases, and 9 bases lay between the germline ends. This CDR3 region has 12 residues. The CDR3 nucleotides are TGTGCCAGTAGGGCCAGGGGTCAGCCCCAGCATTTT. It yields the protein CASRARGQPQHF.